Below are 22 T cell receptor beta chains sequenced from a single sample in a study of CD8+CD57+ T cells in acquired aplastic anemia. All sequencing subjects had displayed CD8+CD57+ cell expansion on flow cytometry. The template for TCR beta VDJ and CDR3 sequence profiling was genomic DNA. TCRdb called the reads again in MiXCR, with one record for every CDR3 protein. The data hold hundreds of thousands of distinct CDR3 sequences, with over 40% observed a single time. The sequencing input was sorted CD4+, CD8+, or CD8+CD57+ T cells (not recorded which) from PBMCs. Receptors were obtained from a human donor with aplastic anemia.

Worth noting for this clonotype: A junction end diverges from the germline sequence, so it may reflect a read error. V and J are TRBV29-1 and TRBJ1-2; weak D call: TRBD1 (5 bases). The CDR3 contains 12 residues. Germline CDR1 is SQVTM and CDR2 is ANQGSEA. CDR3 in DNA: TGCAGCGTGGGGGGGGGGGTCTATGGCTATACCTTC. Amino acids: CSVGGGVYGYTF.

This rearrangement joins TRBV5-1 to TRBJ2-7; 12 bases are a match to TRBD1. The CDR3 contains 14 residues. The V gene end was trimmed by 6 bases and the J gene end by 5 bases; junction bases not matched to a gene: 6. Germline V gene lookup returns CDR1 SGHRS and CDR2 YFSETQ. The CDR3 loop is CASTGTGGPHEQYF. Written as DNA, the CDR3 is TGCGCCAGCACCGGGACAGGGGGCCCCCACGAGCAGTACTTC.

This clonotype was recorded at least ten times. The chain employs TRBV12-3 or TRBV12-4 and TRBJ1-5, with TRBD1 matching 9 bases. V dropped 7 bases and J dropped 2; count of bases not matched to a gene: 3. CDR3 length: 14 amino acids. CDR3 sequence: CASNRQGGNQPQHF. DNA of the CDR3: TGTGCCAGCAATAGACAGGGGGGCAATCAGCCCCAGCATTTT.

V is TRBV20-1 and J is TRBJ2-7, with D uncertain. TRBJ2-5 explains the end of the DNA better; the J call may be wrong. Per germline, CDR1 DFQATT and CDR2 SNEGSKA (reference sequence). The CDR3 is made up of 10 amino acids. Here the CDR3 DNA reads TGCAGTGCTAGCCAAGAGACCCAGTACTTC. The encoded protein is CSASQETQYF.

A note on this clonotype: This sequence may be a read error, since a much larger clone differs from it by one base. This sequence joins TRBV12-3 or TRBV12-4 and TRBJ1-3; perhaps TRBD1 as D (5 bases). Trimming cost V 6 bases and J 4 bases, with 13 bases left between them. The CDR3 loop spans 14 amino acids. DNA for the CDR3: TGTGCCAGCAGGCTCGGGGGAAGAGGAAACACCATATATTTT. Translated: CASRLGGRGNTIYF.

V usage is TRBV9 and J usage is TRBJ1-5; no clear D gene. This CDR3 contains 16 residues. The germline CDR1 and CDR2 sequences are SGDLS and YYNGEE. Trimming stripped 4 bases from V and 4 bases from J, with 18 bases between. The CDR3, as DNA: TGTGCCAGCAGCCTGATGGGCGATCGCGAGAATCAGCCCCAGCATTTT. Translated, it gives CASSLMGDRENQPQHF.

This clonotype was recorded a few times. At one end, the junction sequence differs from germline, possibly due to a read error. V gene TRBV4-2 combines with J gene TRBJ2-7; 9 bases line up with TRBD1. From germline, CDR1 is LGHNA and CDR2 YNFKEQ. This CDR3 is 20 amino acids long. The CDR3 sequence is CASRDVSPRDRVWGSYKQYF. The CDR3 DNA reads TGTGCCAGCAGGGACGTGAGCCCCCGGGACAGGGTATGGGGATCCTACAAGCAGTACTTC.

The rearrangement joins TRBV29-1 to TRBJ1-1; D gene uncertain. The CDR3 consists of 12 residues. Per germline, CDR1 SQVTM and CDR2 ANQGSEA. V dropped 8 bases and J dropped 7 bases, with 17 bases sitting between them. In DNA form, the CDR3 reads TGCAGCACATTGAACAAGGGATTTGAAGCTTTCTTT. Amino acids: CSTLNKGFEAFF.

This rearrangement joins TRBV20-1 to TRBJ2-7; 11 nucleotides line up with TRBD1. V trimming: 4 bases; J trimming: 3 bases; junction bases outside the gene matches: 8. CDR3 length: 15 amino acids. Germline V CDR1 and CDR2: DFQATT, SNEGSKA (reference sequence). The CDR3 here is CSATRPGTGGYEQYF. CDR3 in DNA: TGCAGTGCTACTCGACCCGGGACAGGGGGCTACGAGCAGTACTTC.

The table lists this clonotype with a few counts. This sequence joins TRBV7-9 and TRBJ1-2; D is undetermined. Per germline, CDR1 SEHNR and CDR2 FQNEAQ (reference sequence). V was pared by 5 bases and J by 4 bases, with 11 bases between. CDR3 length: 13 residues. The CDR3 bases are TGTGCCAGCAGCACCTTGGATGGCTATGGCTACACCTTC. Translated: CASSTLDGYGYTF.

There are many counts of this clonotype. The rearrangement links TRBV20-1 to TRBJ1-5; D remains ambiguous. The germline V gene encodes CDR1 DFQATT and CDR2 SNEGSKA (reference sequence). CDR3 length: 13 residues. V lost 4 bases to trimming and J lost 4 bases, with 11 bases between them. The CDR3, as DNA: TGCAGTGCTACAAACGTAGCAAATCAGCCCCAGCATTTT. Protein sequence: CSATNVANQPQHF.

V is TRBV7-3 and J is TRBJ1-2; 12 bases map to TRBD1. This CDR3 is built from 16 residues. V trimming: 5 bases; J trimming: 8 bases; junction bases outside the gene matches: 12. Germline CDR1 reads SGHTA; CDR2 reads FQGTGA. The CDR3 loop reads CASSRKGTGGANGYTF. As DNA, the CDR3 is TGTGCCAGCAGCCGAAAGGGGACAGGGGGCGCAAACGGCTACACCTTC.

This clonotype appeared a few times. It may be a read error: a sequence one base away is much more abundant. The chain employs TRBV20-1 and TRBJ2-7; D remains unclear. Germline values: CDR1 DFQATT, CDR2 SNEGSKA (reference sequence). The CDR3 length is 13 residues. The V end was cut by 6 bases, the J end by 2 bases, with 14 bases between. The CDR3 reads CSAPMAGTYEQYF. DNA for the CDR3: TGCAGTGCCCCCATGGCAGGCACCTACGAGCAGTACTTC.

At least ten counts were recorded for this clonotype. The CDR3: CASSLYGSGLLTGELFF. DNA of the CDR3: TGTGCCAGCAGCTTATATGGTTCGGGACTCCTCACCGGGGAGCTGTTTTTT. The chain uses TRBV7-3 and TRBJ2-2, with D possibly TRBD2 on 6 matching bases. Germline V gene data show CDR1 as SGHTA and CDR2 as FQGTGA. This CDR3 contains 17 residues. Trimming left V 2 bases short and J 4 bases short, with 17 bases between.

This clonotype was recorded once. The chain links TRBV7-2 to TRBJ1-5, with 7 bases identical to TRBD1. CDR1 is SGHTA, CDR2 FQGNSA, per germline. After removal of 5 bases from V and 2 bases from J, the junction contained 6 bases not matched to a gene. The CDR3 length is 15 residues. The CDR3 DNA is TGTGCCAGCAGCCCCGGGACAGCGGGCAATCAGCCCCAGCATTTT. This encodes CASSPGTAGNQPQHF.

J is TRBJ1-2 and V is TRBV29-1, with D possibly matching TRBD1 (5 bases). The CDR3 has 13 residues. Trimming removed 6 bases at V and 1 base at J, with 12 bases between. In germline, CDR1 is SQVTM, CDR2 ANQGSEA. CDR3 DNA: TGCAGCGTCCAAGGGGACGGTAACTATGGCTACACCTTC. This codes for CSVQGDGNYGYTF.

This clonotype was observed a few times. Since a much larger clone is just one base distant, this may be a read error. The V and J genes are TRBV7-3 and TRBJ2-2; D gene ambiguous. V lost 5 bases and J lost 6, with 10 bases in between. This CDR3 is 13 amino acids long. Germline loops: CDR1 SGHTA, CDR2 FQGTGA. CDR3 amino acids: CASSRTNSGELFF. The CDR3 DNA reads as TGTGCCAGCAGCAGGACGAATTCCGGGGAGCTGTTTTTT.

This clonotype was detected a few times. The rearrangement links TRBV6-2 or TRBV6-3 to TRBJ2-2; no clear D. The V and J ends lost 8 bases and 0 bases respectively, with 16 bases between them. The CDR3 totals 16 residues. In germline, CDR1 is MNHEY, CDR2 SVGEGT. Written as DNA, the CDR3 is TGTGCCAGCCGAAAGGTGGTGGGGTCGAACACCGGGGAGCTGTTTTTT. This sequence encodes CASRKVVGSNTGELFF.

Many counts were recorded for this clonotype. The chain combines TRBV2 with TRBJ2-5, with unresolved D. This CDR3 region has 11 residues. The V gene's germline CDR1 is SNHLY and CDR2 FYNNEI. Trimming stripped 8 bases from V and 5 bases from J, with 9 bases between. The CDR3 here is CASAAGETQYF. The CDR3 bases are TGTGCCAGCGCCGCCGGGGAGACCCAGTACTTC.

This clonotype was seen at least ten times. The rearrangement uses TRBV7-6 and TRBJ2-5; D not resolved. Germline CDR1 is SGHVS and CDR2 is FNYEAQ. This CDR3 is 14 amino acids long. V was clipped by 1 base and J by 2 bases, with 8 bases between them. The CDR3 loop reads CASSLERAQETQYF. Here the CDR3 DNA reads TGTGCCAGCAGCTTAGAAAGGGCACAAGAGACCCAGTACTTC.

Notes on this clonotype: A read error may be the cause here, since a much bigger clone is one base away. The V call is TRBV5-1, the J call TRBJ2-7; D not resolved. The CDR3 runs to 10 residues. Germline V CDR1 and CDR2: SGHRS, YFSETQ. CDR3 residues: CATGRYKQYF. The CDR3 region has the DNA TGTGCCACCGGACGCTACAAGCAGTACTTC.

The V call is TRBV29-1, the J call TRBJ2-1; D gene ambiguous. CDR3 length: 9 amino acids. Trimming took off 6 bases at V and 8 bases at J, with 5 bases between the two ends. Germline V gene sequence: CDR1 SQVTM, CDR2 ANQGSEA. This CDR3 reads CSVGYEQFF. CDR3 in DNA: TGCAGCGTAGGATATGAGCAGTTCTTC.